The clone carrying this TCR beta chain was seen only a few times. The CDR3 runs to 13 residues. V was pared by 8 bases and J by 1 base, with 13 bases between. Germline lookup yields CDR1 DFQATT and CDR2 SNEGSKA (reference sequence). The sample belongs to a study of T-cell reconstitution after alpha-beta-depleted transplantation in children. Preparation of the TCRbeta library involved a method that used unique molecular identifiers. MiXCR was run by TCRdb on the PCR reads, yielding one entry per CDR3 protein. The data show under 350,000 distinct CDR3 sequences, 9.9% seen once. The receptor's source is a human donor who donated a stem cell graft to a child with SCID. J is TRBJ2-3 and V is TRBV20-1; D is tentatively TRBD1 or TRBD2 (5 bases each). The sample here was PBMCs from the stem cell graft donor, taken from the stem cell graft. The CDR3 DNA follows: TGCAGTCCGTACTTGGGGGGCACAGATACGCAGTATTTT. It codes for CSPYLGGTDTQYF.